The 14 T cell receptor beta chains below all came from one sample that was sequenced in a study of blood T cell repertoires in COVID-19. Clones were sequenced by immunoSEQ multiplex PCR, and TCRdb holds only the in-frame ones, with some missing. The sample yields some 120,000 clones, 90% seen once. The sample taken for sequencing was peripheral blood. These receptors were obtained from a man in his 60s with COVID-19, enrolled during active disease.

The rearrangement links TRBV19 to TRBJ2-7; D perhaps matches TRBD2 (6 bases). This CDR3 comprises 13 residues. CDR1 LNHDA and CDR2 SQIVND come from the germline V gene (reference sequence). V dropped 6 bases and J dropped 5 bases, with 14 bases sitting between them. The CDR3 spells CASRAQGGDEQYF. The CDR3 DNA follows: TGTGCCAGTAGAGCCCAGGGAGGCGACGAGCAGTACTTC.

This clone was seen just once. Other DNA sequences of this sample code for an identical CDR3. The gene calls are TRBV2 and TRBJ1-1; D possibly corresponds to TRBD1 (6 bases). The CDR3 has 15 residues. Germline V gene sequence: CDR1 SNHLY, CDR2 FYNNEI. Trimming shortened V by 0 bases and J by 5 bases, and 13 bases separated the two germline ends. The CDR3 loop reads CASSEARGGRTEAFF. CDR3 DNA: TGTGCCAGCAGTGAAGCGCGCGGGGGGCGGACTGAAGCTTTCTTT.

The chain has TRBV10-1 and TRBJ2-3; 8 nucleotides agree with TRBD2. J gave up 0 bases and V 3 bases, and 8 bases lay outside the gene matches. This CDR3 comprises 17 residues. Germline CDR1 reads WNHNN; CDR2 reads SYGVQD (reference sequence). The CDR3 DNA follows: TGCGCCAGCAGTGACCACGCGGGAGGCCCTAGCACAGATACGCAGTATTTT. Its translation: CASSDHAGGPSTDTQYF.

The gene calls are TRBV7-3 and TRBJ2-5, with 7 bases matching TRBD1. V shed 5 bases and J 1 base; nucleotides not matched to a gene: 4. This CDR3 has 14 residues. CDR1 is SGHTA, CDR2 FQGTGA, per germline. This CDR3 reads CASSPGDSQETQYF. In DNA, the CDR3 is TGTGCCAGCAGCCCTGGGGACAGCCAAGAGACCCAGTACTTC.

The J gene is TRBJ1-1, the V gene TRBV7-9, with D possibly being TRBD1 (5 bases). CDR1 is SEHNR, CDR2 FQNEAQ, per germline (reference sequence). Trimming removed 5 bases at V and 0 bases at J, with 16 bases between. CDR3 size: 16 residues. The CDR3 here is CASSPVRGLLNTEAFF. The CDR3 DNA reads as TGTGCCAGCAGCCCGGTCCGGGGGTTGTTGAACACTGAAGCTTTCTTT.

The rearrangement uses TRBV7-2 and TRBJ2-3; TRBD1 matches at 7 bases. The CDR3 totals 14 residues. The V gene's germline CDR1 is SGHTA and CDR2 FQGNSA. V lost 4 bases to trimming and J lost 4 bases; unmatched junction nucleotides: 5. The CDR3 nucleotides are TGTGCCAGCAGCTCCGGACAGGCGGCAGATACGCAGTATTTT. Protein sequence: CASSSGQAADTQYF.

In DNA, the CDR3 is TGTGCCAGCAGCTTCATAAGGGGGCCTACAGATACGCAGTATTTT. Residues: CASSFIRGPTDTQYF. The chain links TRBV7-9 to TRBJ2-3; TRBD1 matches 7 bases. CDR1 SEHNR and CDR2 FQNEAQ come from the germline V gene (reference sequence). V gave up 3 bases and J gave up 3 bases; unmatched junction bases: 6. This CDR3 is built from 15 residues. The full variable domain, its missing parts supplied by reference TRBV7-9 and TRBJ2-3, is DTGVSQNPRHKITKRGQNVTFRCDPISEHNRLYWYRQTLGQGPEFLTYFQNEAQLEKSRLLSDRFSAERPKGSFSTLEIQRTEQGDSAMYLCASSFIRGPTDTQYFGPGTRLTVL.

The gene calls are TRBV2 and TRBJ2-2; tentatively, D is TRBD2 (6 bases). Per the germline V gene, CDR1 is SNHLY and CDR2 is FYNNEI. The CDR3 has 12 residues. Deletions cut 7 bases from V and 6 bases from J, with 9 bases between. This CDR3 is CASTGEAGELFF. The CDR3 nucleotides read TGTGCCAGCACGGGGGAGGCCGGGGAGCTGTTTTTT.

This rearrangement joins TRBV6-5 to TRBJ1-1; TRBD1 might be the D (5 bases). CDR1 is MNHEY and CDR2 is SVGAGI in the germline V gene. The V end lost 6 bases, the J end lost 3 bases, and 14 bases lay between the germline ends. The CDR3 is 14 amino acids. CDR3 in amino acids: CASSVGQGDTEAFF. As DNA, the CDR3 is TGTGCCAGCAGCGTAGGTCAAGGGGACACTGAAGCTTTCTTT.

The chain recombines TRBV6-5 with TRBJ2-7; 8 bases match TRBD2. The CDR3 spans 14 residues. Germline V gives CDR1 MNHEY, CDR2 SVGAGI. Trimming removed 2 bases from V and 4 bases from J; junction bases left unmatched: 4. As DNA, the CDR3 is TGTGCCAGCAGTTACCGGGCTAGCGGGTACGAGCAGTACTTC. It is translated as CASSYRASGYEQYF.

This chain uses TRBV11-3 with TRBJ2-3, with 13 bases identical to TRBD2. The germline gives CDR1 SGHNT, CDR2 YENEEA. Losses at the gene ends were 5 bases for V and 0 bases for J; bases not matched to a gene: 8. The CDR3 runs to 18 residues. The CDR3 region has the DNA TGTGCCAGCAGCCAAGGACTAGCGGGAGAAGCTAGCACAGATACGCAGTATTTT. It codes for CASSQGLAGEASTDTQYF.

The chain carries TRBV5-1 and TRBJ1-6; D not certain. The CDR3 covers 13 residues. Trimming left V 1 base short and J 8 bases short, with 7 bases between. Germline CDR1 and CDR2: SGHRS and YFSETQ. This CDR3 reads CASSLRQDSPLHF. The CDR3 DNA reads TGCGCCAGCAGCTTGCGGCAGGATTCACCCCTCCACTTT. Using reference TRBV5-1 and TRBJ1-6 for the parts outside the CDR3, the full variable domain is KAGVTQTPRYLIKTRGQQVTLSCSPISGHRSVSWYQQTPGQGLQFLFEYFSETQRNKGNFPGRFSGRQFSNSRSEMNVSTLELGDSALYLCASSLRQDSPLHFGNGTRLTVT.

This sequence joins TRBV5-1 and TRBJ2-7; possible D gene TRBD2, 6 bases. V gave up 1 base and J gave up 5 bases, with 13 bases separating them. From germline, CDR1 is SGHRS and CDR2 YFSETQ. The CDR3 contains 14 residues. The chain's CDR3 is CASSLSAGTDEQYF. The CDR3 bases are TGCGCCAGCAGCTTGTCGGCGGGAACGGACGAGCAGTACTTC. The full variable domain, with the rest looked up from reference TRBV5-1 and TRBJ2-7, is KAGVTQTPRYLIKTRGQQVTLSCSPISGHRSVSWYQQTPGQGLQFLFEYFSETQRNKGNFPGRFSGRQFSNSRSEMNVSTLELGDSALYLCASSLSAGTDEQYFGPGTRLTVT.

This chain links TRBV7-2 with TRBJ2-2; D is perhaps TRBD1 (5 bases). This CDR3 has 17 amino acids. V dropped 2 bases and J dropped 1 base, with 14 bases sitting between them. The germline V gene has CDR1 SGHTA and CDR2 FQGNSA. This CDR3 is CASSLRSDTGNTGELFF. The CDR3 DNA reads as TGTGCCAGCAGCTTAAGGTCCGACACAGGGAACACCGGGGAGCTGTTTTTT.